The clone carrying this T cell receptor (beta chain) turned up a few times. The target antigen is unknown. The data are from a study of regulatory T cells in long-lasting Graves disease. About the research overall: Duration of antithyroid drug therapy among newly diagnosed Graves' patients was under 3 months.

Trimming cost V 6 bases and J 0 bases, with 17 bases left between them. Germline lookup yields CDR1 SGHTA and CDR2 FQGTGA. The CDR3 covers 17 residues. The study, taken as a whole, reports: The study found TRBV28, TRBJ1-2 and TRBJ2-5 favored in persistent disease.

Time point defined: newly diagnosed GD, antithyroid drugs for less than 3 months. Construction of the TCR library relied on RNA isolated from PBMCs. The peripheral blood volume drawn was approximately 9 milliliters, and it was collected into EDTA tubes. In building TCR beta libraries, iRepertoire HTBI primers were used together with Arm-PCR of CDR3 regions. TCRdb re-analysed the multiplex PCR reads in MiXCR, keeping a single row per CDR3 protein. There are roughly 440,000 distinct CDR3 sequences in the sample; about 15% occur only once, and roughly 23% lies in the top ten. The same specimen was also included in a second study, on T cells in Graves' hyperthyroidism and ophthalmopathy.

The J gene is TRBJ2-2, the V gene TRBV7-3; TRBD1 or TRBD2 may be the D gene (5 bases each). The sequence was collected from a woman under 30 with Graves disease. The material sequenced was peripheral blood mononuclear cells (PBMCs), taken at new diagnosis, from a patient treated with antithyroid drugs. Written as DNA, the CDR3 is TGTGCCAGCAGTTTATCAGCCGGGACCCCGAACACCGGGGAGCTGTTTTTT. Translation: CASSLSAGTPNTGELFF.